A selection of T cell receptor beta chains follows, all from one sample in a study of OX40 agonist ivuxolimab in advanced cancers. The table came from immunoSEQ multiplex PCR; TCRdb's copy has only in-frame clones and leaves some out. The table includes around 100,000 clones, about 89% detected once. Sequences were derived from CD4+ or CD8+ T cells sorted from blood, sampled in a trial of the OX40 agonist ivuxolimab. The receptors originated from an adult with an advanced solid tumor such as melanoma, head and neck, liver or kidney cancer. The conserved cysteine and the conserved F or W are not part of the CDR3 here. Fields, in order: J gene, V gene, CDR3 protein.

>TRBJ2-1|TRBV5-4
ASSLSSYNEQF
>TRBJ1-6|TRBV19
ASSIVGTASPLH
>TRBJ1-3|TRBV29-1
SVVPPGVGNTIY
>TRBJ2-3|TRBV25-1
ASSDTTRWDTQY
>.|TRBV5-4
ASSFRSGEQY
>TRBJ1-6|TRBV7-2
ASHPGRGSPLH
>TRBJ2-1|TRBV19
ASSITGSAYNEQF
>TRBJ2-1|TRBV28
ASWSGRAEF
>TRBJ1-1|TRBV27
ASSFAGSTEAF
>TRBJ2-1|TRBV19
ASSPGGLSYNEQF
>TRBJ1-1|TRBV30
AWNLRGRPARQAF
>TRBJ2-5|TRBV7-6
ASSSLAGGPEETQY
>TRBJ2-7|TRBV7-2
ASSLGPPGNREQY
>TRBJ2-5|TRBV10-3
AISAGQGSGETQY
>TRBJ2-2|TRBV6-1
ASSGQGRTGELF
>TRBJ2-7|TRBV29-1
SVGAAYEQY
>TRBJ1-4|TRBV9
ASSVEQGDGKLF
>TRBJ1-5|TRBV28
ASSLRTAFHKPQH
>TRBJ2-2|TRBV11-2
ASSPRGDGTGELF
>TRBJ2-1|TRBV7-3
ASSSQLHEQF
>TRBJ2-4|TRBV27
ASSFSSKNIQY
>TRBJ2-3|TRBV7-2
ASSWMDTQY
>TRBJ2-5|TRBV9
ASSVTAKQKETQY
>TRBJ2-1|TRBV7-3
ASSRLPLTYNEQF
>TRBJ2-1|TRBV7-9
ASSLAWAAGEQF
>TRBJ2-5|TRBV5-1
ASRRDSLKQETQY
>TRBJ2-1|TRBV6-4
ASSDSGLREQF
>TRBJ1-1|TRBV7-2
ASSYGTGNTEAF
>TRBJ2-7|TRBV4-2
ASSQDWFLKSAGSSYEQY
>TRBJ1-1|TRBV11-2
ASSLVLGSNTEAF
>TRBJ1-2|TRBV5-1
ASSSSSGRYGYT
>TRBJ2-1|TRBV2
ASSEYRFEQF
>TRBJ1-2|TRBV5-6
ASSLEWRGYGYT
>TRBJ2-1|TRBV11-3
ASSLRTSAYNEQF
>TRBJ2-2|TRBV7-8
ASWPSGGNLGTGELF
>TRBJ2-7|TRBV7-9
ASSPAGTGVYEQY
>TRBJ2-1|TRBV4-2
ASSPERLAANNEQF
>TRBJ1-4|TRBV28
ASSPGTGVEKLF
>TRBJ2-1|TRBV5-1
ASSERTSYNEQF
>TRBJ2-7|TRBV7-9
ASSLVQGPTAYEQY
>TRBJ2-6|TRBV19
ASSRRGAGANVLT
>TRBJ2-3|TRBV15
ATSLGTGISTDTQY
>TRBJ2-1|TRBV10-1
ASSAGTAGRNEQF
>TRBJ2-7|TRBV5-1
ASGQMAASYEQY
>TRBJ2-7|TRBV5-4
ASSLRQGEQY
>TRBJ2-7|TRBV7-2
ASSSSGLAGLEQY
>TRBJ2-7|TRBV5-6
ASSSGLLQSSYEQY
>TRBJ2-7|TRBV5-3
ARSLSSGGNYEQY
>TRBJ1-4|TRBV19
ASSTWGLEKLF
>TRBJ2-7|TRBV19
ASSIFQGSYEQY
>TRBJ2-2|TRBV18
ASFLGTGELF
>TRBJ1-4|TRBV30
ALQGQITNEKLF
>TRBJ2-1|TRBV10-3
AISDFGGVSYNEQF
>TRBJ2-2|TRBV4-1
ASSQEDYLLTANTGELF
>TRBJ2-5|TRBV28
ASTEGRQETQY
>TRBJ2-1|TRBV7-2
ASSLVSGSYNEQF
>TRBJ2-1|TRBV7-9
ASSSRQGNEQF
>TRBJ1-5|TRBV19
ASSHRAASNQPQH
>TRBJ1-6|TRBV6-1
ASTEWRNNSPLH
>TRBJ2-5|TRBV6-6
ASSYTQGPETQY